This T cell receptor (beta chain) was documented in a study of blood T cell repertoires in COVID-19. Study-level information: Some COVID-19 samples were acute and others convalescent; all came from the United States, Italy and Spain. PBMCs, B-cell-depleted T cells, or T cells provided the cDNA or gDNA that made up the material.

Residents of about 25 US areas, aged about 18 to 100 years, made up the participants. Cohorts were assigned according to the clinical history that participants reported. TCRdb's table, derived via immunoSEQ multiplex PCR, lists solely in-frame clones and lacks some. Seen here are around 300,000 clones, around nine tenths observed once, and the top ten hold about 5%. Germline loops: CDR1 PRHDT, CDR2 FYEKMQ (reference sequence). V gave up 5 bases and J gave up 0 bases; unmatched junction bases: 9. The CDR3 has 19 amino acids. The TCR was taken from a man younger than 45 who had recovered from COVID-19. Sample: PBMCs or T cells enriched from blood (not recorded which). J is TRBJ2-1 and V is TRBV13, with 14 bases matching TRBD2. CDR3 loop: CASSRGLAGASSSYNEQFF. CDR3 DNA: TGTGCCAGCAGCCGGGGACTAGCGGGGGCCTCAAGCTCCTACAATGAGCAGTTCTTC.